This T cell receptor (beta chain) was identified in a study of response to subunit inactivated influenza vaccine. Findings of the study overall: Few new T cells, the authors suggested, are recruited by each seasonal influenza vaccination.

V was cut by 2 bases and J by 8 bases, with 13 bases left in between. This CDR3 is 14 amino acids long. Germline-derived CDR1 and CDR2 are MNHEY and SVGEGT. About this clonotype itself: Antigen unknown.

MiXCR, applied by TCRdb to the RT-PCR reads, yields one record per CDR3 protein. In the table there are around 530,000 distinct CDR3 sequences, roughly 12% of which are singletons. The source of this sequence is a man aged 50 or older who received an inactivated influenza vaccine. The specimen comprised PBMCs from blood, sampled on the day of vaccination. The rearrangement joins TRBV6-2 or TRBV6-3 to TRBJ1-5; D is undetermined. This chain's CDR3 is CASSYTTKPEPQHF. The CDR3 DNA is TGTGCCAGCAGTTACACCACGAAACCGGAGCCCCAGCATTTT.